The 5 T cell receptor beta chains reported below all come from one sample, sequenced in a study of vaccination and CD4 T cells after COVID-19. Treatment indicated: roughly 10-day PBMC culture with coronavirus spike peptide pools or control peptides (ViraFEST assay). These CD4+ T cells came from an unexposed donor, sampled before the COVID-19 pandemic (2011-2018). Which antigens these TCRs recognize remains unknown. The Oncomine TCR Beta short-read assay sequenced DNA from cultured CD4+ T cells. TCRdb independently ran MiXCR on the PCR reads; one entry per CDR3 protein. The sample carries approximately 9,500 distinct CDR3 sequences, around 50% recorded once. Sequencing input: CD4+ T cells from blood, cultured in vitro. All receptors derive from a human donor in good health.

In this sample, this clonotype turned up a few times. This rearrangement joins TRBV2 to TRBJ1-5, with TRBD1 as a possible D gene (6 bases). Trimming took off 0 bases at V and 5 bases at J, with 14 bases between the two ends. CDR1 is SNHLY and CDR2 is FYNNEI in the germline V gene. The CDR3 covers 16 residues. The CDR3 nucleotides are TGTGCCAGCAGTGAAGCGCTTATAGGGGGGCATCAGCCCCAGCATTTT. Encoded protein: CASSEALIGGHQPQHF. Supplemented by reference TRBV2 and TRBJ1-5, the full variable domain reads EPEVTQTPSHQVTQMGQEVILRCVPISNHLYFYWYRQILGQKVEFLVSFYNNEISEKSEIFDDQFSVERPDGSNFTLKIRSTKLEDSAMYFCASSEALIGGHQPQHFGDGTRLSIL.

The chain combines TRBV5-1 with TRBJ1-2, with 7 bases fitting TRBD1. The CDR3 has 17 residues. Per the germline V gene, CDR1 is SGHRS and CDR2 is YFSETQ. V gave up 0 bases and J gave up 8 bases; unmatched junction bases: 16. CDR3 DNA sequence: TGCGCCAGCAGCTTGGAGGGCAGGGGGAGCTTTATGGACGGCTACACCTTC. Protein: CASSLEGRGSFMDGYTF.

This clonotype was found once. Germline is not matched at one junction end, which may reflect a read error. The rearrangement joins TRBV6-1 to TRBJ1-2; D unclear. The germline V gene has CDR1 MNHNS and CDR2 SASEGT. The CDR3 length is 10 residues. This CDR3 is CVSSDPGYTF. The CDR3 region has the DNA TGTGTCAGCAGTGATCCCGGCTACACCTTC.

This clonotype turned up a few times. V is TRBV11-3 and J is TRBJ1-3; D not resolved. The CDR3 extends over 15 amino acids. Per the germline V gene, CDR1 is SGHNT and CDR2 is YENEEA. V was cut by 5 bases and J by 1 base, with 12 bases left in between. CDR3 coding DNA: TGTGCCAGCAGCCGGGGTGGACTGTCTGGAAACACCATATATTTT. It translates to CASSRGGLSGNTIYF.

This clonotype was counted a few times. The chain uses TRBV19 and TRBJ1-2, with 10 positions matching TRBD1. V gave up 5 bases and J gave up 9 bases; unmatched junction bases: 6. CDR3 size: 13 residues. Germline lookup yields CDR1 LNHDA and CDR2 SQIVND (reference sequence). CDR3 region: CASSVRQGARYTF. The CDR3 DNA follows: TGTGCCAGTAGTGTGAGACAGGGGGCACGCTACACCTTC.